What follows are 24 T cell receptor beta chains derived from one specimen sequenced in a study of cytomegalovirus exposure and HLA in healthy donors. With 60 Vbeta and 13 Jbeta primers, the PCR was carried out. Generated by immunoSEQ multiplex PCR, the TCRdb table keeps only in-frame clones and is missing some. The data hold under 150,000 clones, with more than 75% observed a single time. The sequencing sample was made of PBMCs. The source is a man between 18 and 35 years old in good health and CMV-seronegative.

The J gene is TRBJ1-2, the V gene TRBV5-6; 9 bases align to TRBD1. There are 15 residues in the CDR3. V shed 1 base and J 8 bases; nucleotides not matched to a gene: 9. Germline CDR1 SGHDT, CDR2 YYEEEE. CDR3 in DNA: TGTGCCAGCAGCTTGACTACAGGGGGCCGCTACGGCTACACCTTC. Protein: CASSLTTGGRYGYTF. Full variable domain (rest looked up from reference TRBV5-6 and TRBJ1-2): DAGVTQSPTHLIKTRGQQVTLRCSPKSGHDTVSWYQQALGQGPQFIFQYYEEEERQRGNFPDRFSGHQFPNYSSELNVNALLLGDSALYLCASSLTTGGRYGYTFGSGTRLTVV.

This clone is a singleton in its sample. CDR3 sequence reads: CASSSTSGGGTQYF. The CDR3, as DNA: TGTGCCAGCAGCTCCACTAGCGGGGGGGGTACGCAGTATTTT. The chain combines TRBV7-8 with TRBJ2-3; TRBD2 agrees at 13 bases. CDR1 and CDR2 (germline): SGHVS, FQNEAQ. The CDR3 totals 14 residues. V was clipped by 4 bases and J by 8 bases; unmatched bases: 3.

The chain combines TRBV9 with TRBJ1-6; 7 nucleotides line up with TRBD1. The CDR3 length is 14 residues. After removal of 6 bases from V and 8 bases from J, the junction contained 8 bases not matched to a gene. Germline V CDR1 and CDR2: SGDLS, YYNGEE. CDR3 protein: CASKGQFGDSPLHF. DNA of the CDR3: TGTGCCAGCAAGGGACAGTTCGGAGATTCACCCCTCCACTTT.

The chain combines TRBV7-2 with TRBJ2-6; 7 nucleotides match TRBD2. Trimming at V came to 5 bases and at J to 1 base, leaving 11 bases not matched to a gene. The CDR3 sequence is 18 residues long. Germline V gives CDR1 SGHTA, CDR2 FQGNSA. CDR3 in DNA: TGTGCCAGCAGCCCCGACGGACTGGGAGGGTCTGGGGCCAACGTCCTGACTTTC. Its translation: CASSPDGLGGSGANVLTF.

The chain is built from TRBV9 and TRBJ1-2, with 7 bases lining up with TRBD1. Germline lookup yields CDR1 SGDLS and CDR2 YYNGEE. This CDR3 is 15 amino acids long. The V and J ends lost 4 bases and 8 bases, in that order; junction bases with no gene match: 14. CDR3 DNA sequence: TGTGCCAGCAGCCCCGCCCCGGGACAGAGGAGGGGCTACACCTTC. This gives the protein CASSPAPGQRRGYTF.

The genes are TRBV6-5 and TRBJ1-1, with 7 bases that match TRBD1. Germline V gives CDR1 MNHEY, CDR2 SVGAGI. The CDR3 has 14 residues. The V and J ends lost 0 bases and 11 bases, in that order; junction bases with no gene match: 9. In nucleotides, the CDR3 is TGTGCCAGCAGTTACTCCAAAACAGGGGTTCGTGCTTTCTTT. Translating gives CASSYSKTGVRAFF.

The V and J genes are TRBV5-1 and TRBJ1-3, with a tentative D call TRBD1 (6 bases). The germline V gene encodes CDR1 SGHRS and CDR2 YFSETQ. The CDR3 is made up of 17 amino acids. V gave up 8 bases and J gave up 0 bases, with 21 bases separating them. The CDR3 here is CASQIHVRDNSGNTIYF. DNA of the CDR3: TGCGCCAGTCAAATTCACGTTCGGGACAACTCTGGAAACACCATATATTTT.

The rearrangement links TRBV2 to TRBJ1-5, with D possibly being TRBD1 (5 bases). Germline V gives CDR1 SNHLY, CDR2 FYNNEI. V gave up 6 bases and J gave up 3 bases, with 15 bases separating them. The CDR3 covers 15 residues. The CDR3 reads CASREGTGFNQPQHF. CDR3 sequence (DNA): TGTGCCAGCAGGGAGGGCACAGGCTTCAATCAGCCCCAGCATTTT.

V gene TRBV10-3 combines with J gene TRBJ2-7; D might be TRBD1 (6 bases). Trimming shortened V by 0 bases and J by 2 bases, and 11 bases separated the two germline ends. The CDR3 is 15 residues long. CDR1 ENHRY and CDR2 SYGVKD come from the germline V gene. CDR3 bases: TGTGCCATCAGTGAGTCTAACAGGGACGCCTACGAGCAGTACTTC. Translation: CAISESNRDAYEQYF.

The CDR3 reads CASSYRGGTEAFF. CDR3 DNA: TGTGCCAGCAGCTACAGGGGGGGCACTGAAGCTTTCTTT. This chain links TRBV7-6 with TRBJ1-1; TRBD1 agrees at 8 bases. V dropped 4 bases and J dropped 4; count of bases not matched to a gene: 2. This CDR3 has 13 amino acids. Per the germline V gene, CDR1 is SGHVS and CDR2 is FNYEAQ.

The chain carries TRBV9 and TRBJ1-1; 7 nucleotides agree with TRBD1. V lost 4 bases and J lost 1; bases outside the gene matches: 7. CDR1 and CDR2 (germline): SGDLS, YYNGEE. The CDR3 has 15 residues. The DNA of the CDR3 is TGTGCCAGCAGCTACTTGACAGGGAAGAACACTGAAGCTTTCTTT. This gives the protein CASSYLTGKNTEAFF.

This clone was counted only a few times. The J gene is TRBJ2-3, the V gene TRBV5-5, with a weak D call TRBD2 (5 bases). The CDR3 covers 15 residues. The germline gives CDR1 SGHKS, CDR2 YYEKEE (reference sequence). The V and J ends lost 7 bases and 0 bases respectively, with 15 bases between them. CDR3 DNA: TGTGCCAGCGGACTGACTCCCACGAGCACAGATACGCAGTATTTT. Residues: CASGLTPTSTDTQYF.

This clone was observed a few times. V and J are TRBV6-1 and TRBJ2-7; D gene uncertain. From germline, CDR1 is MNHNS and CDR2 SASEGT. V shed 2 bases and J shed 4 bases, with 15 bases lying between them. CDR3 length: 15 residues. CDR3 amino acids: CASSESNPFPYEQYF. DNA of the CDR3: TGTGCCAGCAGTGAATCTAATCCCTTCCCTTACGAGCAGTACTTC.

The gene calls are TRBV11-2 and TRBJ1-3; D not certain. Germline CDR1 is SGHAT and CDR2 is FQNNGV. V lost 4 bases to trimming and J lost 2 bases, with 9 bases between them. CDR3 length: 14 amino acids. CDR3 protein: CASSSGVAGNTIYF. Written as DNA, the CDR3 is TGTGCCAGCAGCTCCGGGGTTGCTGGAAACACCATATATTTT.

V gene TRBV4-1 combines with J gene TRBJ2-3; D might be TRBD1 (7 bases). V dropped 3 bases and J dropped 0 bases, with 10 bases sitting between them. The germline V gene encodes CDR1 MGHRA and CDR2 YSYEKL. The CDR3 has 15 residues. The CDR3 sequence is CASSQEGASTDTQYF. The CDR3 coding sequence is TGCGCCAGCAGCCAGGAGGGGGCTAGCACAGATACGCAGTATTTT.

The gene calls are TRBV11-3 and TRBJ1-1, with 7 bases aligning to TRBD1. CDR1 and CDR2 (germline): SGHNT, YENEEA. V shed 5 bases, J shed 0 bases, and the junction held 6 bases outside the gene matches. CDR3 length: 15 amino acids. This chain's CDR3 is CASSLNRGLNTEAFF. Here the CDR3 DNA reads TGTGCCAGCAGCCTTAACAGGGGCTTGAACACTGAAGCTTTCTTT.

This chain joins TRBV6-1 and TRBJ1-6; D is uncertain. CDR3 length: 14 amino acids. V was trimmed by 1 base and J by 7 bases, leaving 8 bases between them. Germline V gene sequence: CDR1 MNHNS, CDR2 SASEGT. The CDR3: CASSEVGENSPLHF. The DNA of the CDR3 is TGTGCCAGCAGTGAAGTTGGGGAGAATTCACCCCTCCACTTT.

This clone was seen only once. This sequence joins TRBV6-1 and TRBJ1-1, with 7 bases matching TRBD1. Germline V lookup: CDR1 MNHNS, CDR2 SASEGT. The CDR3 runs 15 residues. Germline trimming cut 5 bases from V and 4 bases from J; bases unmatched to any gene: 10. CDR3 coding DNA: TGTGCCAGCAGTAGACCAGGGGGTGGGGGCACTGAAGCTTTCTTT. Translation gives CASSRPGGGGTEAFF.

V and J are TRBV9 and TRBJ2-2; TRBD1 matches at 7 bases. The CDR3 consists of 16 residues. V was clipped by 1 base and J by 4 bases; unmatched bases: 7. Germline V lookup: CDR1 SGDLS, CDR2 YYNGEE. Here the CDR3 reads CASSVKGAVTTGELFF. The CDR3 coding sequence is TGTGCCAGCAGCGTAAAGGGGGCGGTAACCACCGGGGAGCTGTTTTTT.

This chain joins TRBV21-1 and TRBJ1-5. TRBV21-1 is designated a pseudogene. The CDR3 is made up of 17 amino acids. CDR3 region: CASSKGALGGGGQPQHF. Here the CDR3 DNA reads TGTGCCAGCAGCAAAGGGGCCCTAGGGGGGGGAGGTCAGCCCCAGCATTTT.

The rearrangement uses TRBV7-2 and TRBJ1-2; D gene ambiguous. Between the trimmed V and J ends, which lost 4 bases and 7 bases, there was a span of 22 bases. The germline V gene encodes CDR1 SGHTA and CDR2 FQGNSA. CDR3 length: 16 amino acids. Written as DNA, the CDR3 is TGTGCCAGCAGCTCCCATGGGCAGAAGAGAATAGGTGGCTACACCTTC. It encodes CASSSHGQKRIGGYTF.

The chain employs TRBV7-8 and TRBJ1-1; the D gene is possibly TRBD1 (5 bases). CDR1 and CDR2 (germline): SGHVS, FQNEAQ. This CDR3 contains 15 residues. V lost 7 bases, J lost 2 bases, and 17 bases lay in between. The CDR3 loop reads CASTAGGGGNTEAFF. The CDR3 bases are TGTGCCAGCACCGCGGGGGGAGGAGGAAACACTGAAGCTTTCTTT. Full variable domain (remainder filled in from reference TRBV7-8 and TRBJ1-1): GAGVSQSPRYKVAKRGQDVALRCDPISGHVSLFWYQQALGQGPEFLTYFQNEAQLDKSGLPSDRFFAERPEGSVSTLKIQRTQQEDSAVYLCASTAGGGGNTEAFFGQGTRLTVV.

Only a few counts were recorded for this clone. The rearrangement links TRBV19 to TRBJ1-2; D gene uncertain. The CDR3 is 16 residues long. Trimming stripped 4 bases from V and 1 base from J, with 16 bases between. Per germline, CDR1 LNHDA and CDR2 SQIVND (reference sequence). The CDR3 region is CASSRTPTTNNYGYTF. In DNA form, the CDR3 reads TGTGCCAGTAGTAGAACCCCGACGACAAATAACTATGGCTACACCTTC.

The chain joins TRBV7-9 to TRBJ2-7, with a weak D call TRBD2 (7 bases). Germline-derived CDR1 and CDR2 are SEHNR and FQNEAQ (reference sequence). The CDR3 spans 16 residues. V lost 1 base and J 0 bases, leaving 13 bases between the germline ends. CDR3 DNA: TGTGCCAGCAGCTTAGACGGGGGGCTGAGCTCCTACGAGCAGTACTTC. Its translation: CASSLDGGLSSYEQYF.